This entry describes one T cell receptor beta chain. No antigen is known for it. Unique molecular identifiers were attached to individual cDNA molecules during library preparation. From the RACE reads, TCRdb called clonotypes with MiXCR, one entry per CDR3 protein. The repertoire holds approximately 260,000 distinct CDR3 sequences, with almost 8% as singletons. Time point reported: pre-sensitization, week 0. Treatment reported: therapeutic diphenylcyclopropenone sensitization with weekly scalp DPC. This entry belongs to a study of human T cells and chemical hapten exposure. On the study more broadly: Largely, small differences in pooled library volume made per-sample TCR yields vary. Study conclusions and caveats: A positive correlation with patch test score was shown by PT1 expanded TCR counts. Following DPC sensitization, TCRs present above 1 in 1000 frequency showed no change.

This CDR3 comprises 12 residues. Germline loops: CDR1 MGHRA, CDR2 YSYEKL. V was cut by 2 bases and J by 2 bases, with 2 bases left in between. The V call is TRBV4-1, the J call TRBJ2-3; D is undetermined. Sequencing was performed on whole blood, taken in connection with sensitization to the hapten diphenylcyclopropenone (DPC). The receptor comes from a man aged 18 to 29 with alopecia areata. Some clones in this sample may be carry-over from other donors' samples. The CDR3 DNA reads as TGCGCCAGCAGCCAATTCACAGATACGCAGTATTTT. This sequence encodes CASSQFTDTQYF.